Given below is one T cell receptor beta chain in context. Per the study methods: Reference gene primer amplification gave estimated nucleated cell counts. Some clones are missing from TCRdb's copy, which holds only in-frame ones; the method was immunoSEQ multiplex PCR. The V and J calls and clone size are taken from that table; D and trimming were inferred from the DNA. The repertoire holds tens of thousands of clones, roughly 78% seen once, with 15% to 20% in the top ten. The data were obtained in a study of blood T cell repertoires in COVID-19. Across the study: Spain, Italy and the United States supplied samples that represented acute and convalescent COVID-19. Nucleic acid was either cDNA or gDNA, and it came from T cells, B-cell-depleted T cells, or PBMCs.

Germline values: CDR1 GTSNPN, CDR2 SVGIG (reference sequence). V was trimmed by 0 bases and J by 7 bases, leaving 10 bases between them. The CDR3 spans 12 residues. This TCR derives from a woman older than 75 with acute or convalescent COVID-19. Sequencing input: peripheral blood. This chain uses TRBV30 with TRBJ2-7, with D uncertain. DNA of the CDR3: TGTGCCTGGAGTGTAAATACAGAAGAGCAGTACTTC. Translated, it gives CAWSVNTEEQYF.